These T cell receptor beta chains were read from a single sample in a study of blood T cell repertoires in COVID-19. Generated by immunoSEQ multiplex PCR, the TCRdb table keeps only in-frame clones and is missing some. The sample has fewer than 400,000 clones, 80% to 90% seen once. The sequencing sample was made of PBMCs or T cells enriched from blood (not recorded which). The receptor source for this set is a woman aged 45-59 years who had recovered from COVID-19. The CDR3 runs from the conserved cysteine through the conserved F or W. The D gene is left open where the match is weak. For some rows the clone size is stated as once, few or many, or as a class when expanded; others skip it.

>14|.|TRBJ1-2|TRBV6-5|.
CASSYLSQDYGYTF
TGTGCCAGCAGTTACCTATCTCAAGACTATGGCTACACCTTC
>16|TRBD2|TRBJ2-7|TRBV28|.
CASRTLGLADYYEQYF
TGTGCCAGCAGAACCCTCGGACTAGCGGATTACTACGAGCAGTACTTC
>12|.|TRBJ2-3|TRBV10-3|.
CATQRGSDTQYF
TGTGCCACCCAACGGGGGAGCGATACGCAGTATTTT
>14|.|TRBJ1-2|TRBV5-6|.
CASSLSGQNYGYTF
TGTGCCAGCAGCTTATCAGGTCAGAACTATGGCTACACCTTC
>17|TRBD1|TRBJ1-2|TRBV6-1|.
CASSELGRDRFNYGYTF
TGTGCCAGCAGTGAGCTGGGAAGGGACAGGTTTAACTATGGCTACACCTTC
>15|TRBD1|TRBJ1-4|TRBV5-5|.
CASSTTDRDGEKLFF
TGTGCCAGCAGCACAACGGACAGGGATGGAGAAAAACTGTTTTTT
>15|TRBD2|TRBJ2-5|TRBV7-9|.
CATRTSGGPGGTQYF
TGTGCCACTCGGACCAGCGGGGGACCCGGGGGGACCCAGTACTTC
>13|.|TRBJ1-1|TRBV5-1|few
CASSLTGDTEAFF
TGCGCCAGCAGCTTGACAGGAGACACTGAAGCTTTCTTT
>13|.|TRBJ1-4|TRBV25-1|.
CASRNSWTEKLFF
TGTGCCAGCAGAAACTCATGGACAGAAAAACTGTTTTTT
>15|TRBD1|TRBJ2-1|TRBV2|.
CASRGGGQGFDEQFF
TGTGCCAGCAGAGGAGGAGGACAGGGGTTCGATGAGCAGTTCTTC
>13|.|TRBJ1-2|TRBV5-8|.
CASSTTLGAGYTF
TGTGCCAGCAGCACTACATTAGGGGCTGGCTACACCTTC
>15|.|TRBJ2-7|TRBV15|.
CATGGGARGFNEQYF
TGTGCCACCGGAGGGGGAGCCAGGGGGTTTAACGAGCAGTACTTC
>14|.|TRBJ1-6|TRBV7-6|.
CASSVSSVDSPLHF
TGTGCCAGCAGCGTCTCATCAGTCGATTCACCCCTCCACTTT
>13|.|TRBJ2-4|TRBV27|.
CASSVSGQNIQYF
TGTGCCAGCAGCGTATCAGGTCAAAACATTCAGTACTTC
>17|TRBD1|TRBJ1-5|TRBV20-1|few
CSASRFPDRGGNQPQHF
TGCAGTGCTAGTCGATTCCCCGACAGGGGTGGCAATCAGCCCCAGCATTTT
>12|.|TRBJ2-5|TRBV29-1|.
CSARQGGETQYF
TGCAGCGCACGACAGGGAGGAGAGACCCAGTACTTC